Following are 17 T cell receptor beta chains from one sample sequenced in a study of CD8 T cells in cerebrospinal fluid in Alzheimer's disease. No DNA is given; TCRdb re-called the 10x single-cell sequencing reads and lists each CDR3 protein once. The sample data list approximately 800 distinct CDR3 sequences. Specimen: cerebrospinal fluid. These receptors were obtained from a human donor with Parkinson's disease.

In terms of frequency, this clonotype is large. This chain joins TRBV6-4 and TRBJ2-1. The CDR3 is made up of 12 amino acids. Per germline, CDR1 MRHNA and CDR2 SNTAGT. The CDR3 is CASSDGLNEQFF.

Frequency places this clonotype as large (0.1 to 1%). V usage is TRBV12-3 or TRBV12-4 and J usage is TRBJ1-5; the TCRdb call, TRBD1, lacks DNA for checking. The CDR3 is made up of 12 amino acids. The CDR3 sequence is CASSSRGQPQHF.

This clonotype is large by frequency. The chain links TRBV7-2 to TRBJ2-5; no DNA is available, so the TRBD1 call from TCRdb remains unchecked. The CDR3 runs to 14 residues. CDR1 SGHTA and CDR2 FQGNSA come from the germline V gene. CDR3 sequence reads: CASSLGGSGETQYF.

This clonotype counts as medium-sized by frequency. The chain employs TRBV5-1 and TRBJ2-4; TCRdb names TRBD1, which stays unverified in the absence of DNA. CDR3 length: 17 residues. CDR1 is SGHRS and CDR2 is YFSETQ in the germline V gene. CDR3 residues: CASSFTTGGTTKNIQYF.

According to its frequency, this clonotype is medium-sized. The gene calls are TRBV13 and TRBJ1-2; TCRdb lists TRBD1, though no DNA is available to test this call. The CDR3 totals 17 residues. Germline CDR1 PRHDT, CDR2 FYEKMQ (reference sequence). The CDR3 sequence is CASSLGGTGGRSYGYTF.

Judged by frequency, this clonotype is medium-sized (0.01 to 0.1%). This sequence joins TRBV7-2 and TRBJ2-2; TCRdb gives TRBD1 as the D gene, but with no DNA this cannot be confirmed. This CDR3 comprises 16 residues. Looked up from germline, CDR1 is SGHTA and CDR2 is FQGNSA. The CDR3: CASSLGGAGGTGELFF.

This clonotype is identified as medium-sized (0.01 to 0.1%) from frequency. This chain uses TRBV27 with TRBJ1-4; TCRdb proposes TRBD1, but this gene call is untestable without DNA. The CDR3 runs to 17 residues. Per germline, CDR1 MNHEY and CDR2 SMNVEV (reference sequence). The CDR3: CASSLGPPGQGNEKLFF.

This clonotype ranks as large (0.1 to 1%) in terms of frequency. The rearrangement uses TRBV5-1 and TRBJ2-3; TCRdb selects TRBD1, and the lack of DNA leaves this call unchecked. This CDR3 region has 15 residues. The V gene's germline CDR1 is SGHRS and CDR2 YFSETQ. This CDR3 reads CASSLTRGITDTQYF.

This clonotype shows up as large (0.1 to 1%) by frequency. This chain joins TRBV6-6 and TRBJ1-1; the D call from TCRdb, TRBD1, cannot be confirmed without DNA. Germline CDR1 is MNHNY and CDR2 is SVGAGI (reference sequence). The CDR3 length is 14 residues. CDR3 sequence: CASRKTAGATEAFF.

This clonotype counts as medium-sized by frequency. The genes are TRBV3-1 and TRBJ2-6. The germline CDR1 and CDR2 sequences are LGHDT and YNNKEL (reference sequence). The CDR3 sequence is 14 residues long. CDR3 in amino acids: CASRMSSGANVLTF.

Judged by frequency, this clonotype is large (0.1 to 1%). The V gene is TRBV20-1, the J gene TRBJ2-7; the TRBD1 assignment by TCRdb is unverifiable without DNA. The CDR3 totals 14 residues. Germline V gene lookup returns CDR1 DFQATT and CDR2 SNEGSKA (reference sequence). The CDR3 is CSAEGTGGTYEQYF.

By frequency, this clonotype registers medium-sized (0.01 to 0.1%). The chain is built from TRBV7-6 and TRBJ1-2; TCRdb indicates TRBD1, and absent DNA this call remains unverified. The CDR3 length is 16 residues. Germline CDR1 SGHVS, CDR2 FNYEAQ. The CDR3 sequence is CASSLGTGGSNYGYTF.

Its frequency marks this clonotype as medium-sized (0.01 to 0.1%). This chain joins TRBV6-6 and TRBJ2-2; no DNA is available, so the TRBD1 call from TCRdb remains unchecked. The CDR3 has 14 amino acids. CDR1 MNHNY and CDR2 SVGAGI come from the germline V gene (reference sequence). The CDR3 protein is CASSPTGYTGELFF.

In terms of frequency, this clonotype is medium-sized. The chain recombines TRBV5-8 with TRBJ1-2; the D gene TCRdb calls, TRBD1, cannot be checked with no DNA. Germline values: CDR1 SGHTS, CDR2 YDEGEE. The CDR3 spans 12 residues. CDR3 residues: CASSILSYGYTF.

According to its frequency, this clonotype is medium-sized (0.01 to 0.1%). The rearrangement links TRBV7-9 to TRBJ2-7; TCRdb's D call of TRBD2 is untestable without DNA. CDR3 size: 15 residues. Germline V CDR1 and CDR2: SEHNR, FQNEAQ (reference sequence). Here the CDR3 reads CASSLAVLPEGEQYF.

In terms of frequency, this clonotype is medium-sized. The V gene is TRBV28, the J gene TRBJ2-5; TCRdb picks TRBD1, but there is no DNA to check that call. The V gene's germline CDR1 is MDHEN and CDR2 SYDVKM. The CDR3 consists of 12 residues. The CDR3 is CASSPLKETQYF.

This clonotype is identified as hyperexpanded from frequency. This rearrangement joins TRBV6-5 to TRBJ1-2. This CDR3 region has 12 residues. Per the germline V gene, CDR1 is MNHEY and CDR2 is SVGAGI. CDR3 sequence reads: CASKEANYGYTF.